This T cell receptor beta chain was captured in a study of T cell repertoires in cytomegalovirus infection. Looking at the study overall: A matching HLA type, together with CMV infection, was signaled by public TCR beta signatures. Study-level results: CMV carriers having the relevant HLA were flagged by cumulative public TCR beta family frequency. CMV-specific TCR beta clonotypes restricted by HLA-C dominated the ex vivo response.

This clonotype was seen a few times. Antigen unknown. TCRdb recomputed calls from the reads with MiXCR, one row per CDR3 protein. The table shows around 310,000 distinct CDR3 sequences, with roughly a sixth occurring only once. The J segment lost 7 bases and the V segment lost 6 bases, leaving 11 bases of the junction unmatched. Germline loops: CDR1 DFQATT, CDR2 SNEGSKA (reference sequence). The CDR3 runs 14 residues. Specimen: PBMCs. The receptor was isolated from a human donor in good health (CMV status not recorded). Some clones in this sample may be carry-over from other donors' samples. This chain links TRBV20-1 with TRBJ1-2, with 10 bases fitting TRBD1. CDR3 sequence: CSARRQGASGGYTF. The DNA of the CDR3 is TGCAGTGCGAGGAGACAGGGGGCAAGTGGTGGCTACACCTTC.